These T cell receptor beta chains were read from a single sample in a study of vaccination and CD4 T cells after COVID-19. Their antigens remain unidentified. One entry per CDR3 protein results from TCRdb running MiXCR on the PCR reads. This table holds approximately 13,000 distinct CDR3 sequences, approximately 30% found once. The sequencing input was cultured CD4+ T cells from blood. The receptors shown here come from a human donor with COVID-19. CDR3s include the opening cysteine and the closing phenylalanine or tryptophan. D genes are given only for firm matches. Size tells how often a clone was seen (once, few, many) or the class of an expanded clone, and some rows leave it out.

size: .; V: TRBV20-1; D: .; J: TRBJ1-1; DNA: TGCAGTGCTAGTACATCGCGGAACACTGAAGCTTTCTTT; CDR3: CSASTSRNTEAFF
size: .; V: TRBV6-1; D: .; J: TRBJ2-5; DNA: TGTGCCAGCAGTGCTTCAGAGACCCAGTACTTC; CDR3: CASSASETQYF
size: .; V: TRBV24-1; D: .; J: TRBJ2-6; DNA: TGTGCCACCAGTGGGGCCCATGGTGGTGGGGCCAACGTCCTGACTTTC; CDR3: CATSGAHGGGANVLTF
size: few; V: TRBV4-1; D: .; J: TRBJ1-3; DNA: TGCGCCAGCAGCCAAGATAGGGACGGGACGGCCTCTGGAAACACCATATATTTT; CDR3: CASSQDRDGTASGNTIYF
size: few; V: TRBV27; D: .; J: TRBJ2-5; DNA: TGTGCCAGCAGTTTATCGGCGGGGTCCGGGACCCAGTACTTC; CDR3: CASSLSAGSGTQYF
size: few; V: TRBV27; D: .; J: TRBJ2-7; DNA: TGTGCCAGCAGTTTAAATCGGGGGAGCTCCTACGAGCAGTACTTC; CDR3: CASSLNRGSSYEQYF
size: few; V: TRBV7-6; D: .; J: TRBJ1-4; DNA: TGTGCCAGCAGCTTCCGGGACGGCCCTAATGAAAAACTGTTTTTT; CDR3: CASSFRDGPNEKLFF
size: .; V: TRBV20-1; D: TRBD2; J: TRBJ2-5; DNA: TGCAGTGCTAGCCCCCTAGCGGGACAAGAGACCCAGTACTTC; CDR3: CSASPLAGQETQYF
size: few; V: TRBV6-5; D: TRBD2; J: TRBJ2-1; DNA: TGTGCCAGCAGTTTCGTGACTAGCGGGGGGGCCTTTGAGCAGTTCTTC; CDR3: CASSFVTSGGAFEQFF
size: .; V: TRBV12-3/TRBV12-4; D: .; J: TRBJ2-3; DNA: TGTGCCAGCAGTTTGGTACAGAGCACAGATACGCAGTATTTT; CDR3: CASSLVQSTDTQYF
size: .; V: TRBV7-3; D: TRBD2; J: TRBJ2-2; DNA: TGTGCCAGCAGAGTGACTAGCGGTAACACCGGGGAGCTGTTTTTT; CDR3: CASRVTSGNTGELFF
size: few; V: TRBV7-3; D: TRBD2; J: TRBJ2-5; DNA: TGTGCCAGCAGCCCTGGGGCTAGCGGAGCAGAGACCCAGTACTTC; CDR3: CASSPGASGAETQYF
size: few; V: TRBV25-1; D: .; J: TRBJ1-2; DNA: TGTGCCAGCAGTGTCGGCTATGGCTACACCTTC; CDR3: CASSVGYGYTF
size: few; V: TRBV10-3; D: .; J: TRBJ2-5; DNA: TGTGCCATCAGTGCCCCGGGACGCTCTCAAGAGACCCAGTACTTC; CDR3: CAISAPGRSQETQYF
size: .; V: TRBV18; D: .; J: TRBJ2-7; DNA: TGTGCCAGCTCACCCGGGGCAGGGAGCTCCTACGAGCAGTACTTC; CDR3: CASSPGAGSSYEQYF
size: few; V: TRBV27; D: .; J: TRBJ2-2; DNA: TGTGCCAGCAGTCACCATACTACACGAGGTCCAGGGGAGCTGTTTTTT; CDR3: CASSHHTTRGPGELFF
size: .; V: TRBV12-3/TRBV12-4; D: .; J: TRBJ2-3; DNA: TGTGCCAGCAGGGGGGCCACAGATACGCAGTATTTT; CDR3: CASRGATDTQYF
size: medium-sized; V: TRBV7-2; D: .; J: TRBJ1-2; DNA: TGTGCCAGCAGCAACACAGGAGGGAGGATCTATGGCTACACCTTC; CDR3: CASSNTGGRIYGYTF
size: .; V: TRBV7-2; D: .; J: TRBJ1-3; DNA: TGTGCCAGCAGCCTGCCCTCGGCTGACACCATATATTTT; CDR3: CASSLPSADTIYF
size: .; V: TRBV11-2; D: .; J: TRBJ2-7; DNA: TGTGCCAGCAGCTTAGTAGGTCTAACCTACGAGCAGTACTTC; CDR3: CASSLVGLTYEQYF
size: few; V: TRBV7-3; D: .; J: TRBJ2-3; DNA: TGTGCCAGCAGTCGTATAAGCGGAGATACGCAGTATTTT; CDR3: CASSRISGDTQYF
size: .; V: TRBV19; D: .; J: TRBJ1-5; DNA: TGTGCCAGTTCGGACAGCGTAAATAGCAATCAGCCCCAGCATTTT; CDR3: CASSDSVNSNQPQHF
size: .; V: TRBV5-4; D: .; J: TRBJ1-4; DNA: TGTGCCAGCAGCCCCGCGGGGACTGGGGCGGCTAATGAAAAACTGTTTTTT; CDR3: CASSPAGTGAANEKLFF
size: few; V: TRBV7-6; D: .; J: TRBJ2-2; DNA: TGTGCCAGCAAGGACTCTCCGAACACCGGGGAGCTGTTTTTT; CDR3: CASKDSPNTGELFF
size: .; V: TRBV19; D: .; J: TRBJ2-1; DNA: TGTGCCAGTAGTATGAGCTCGAGCTCCTACAATGAGCAGTTCTTC; CDR3: CASSMSSSSYNEQFF
size: .; V: TRBV4-2; D: TRBD2; J: TRBJ2-1; DNA: TGTGCCAGCAGGCATGCGGGGGGGGCGGGCCATGAGCAGTTCTTC; CDR3: CASRHAGGAGHEQFF
size: few; V: TRBV9; D: .; J: TRBJ1-2; DNA: TGTGCCAGCAGCCCGACAGGACTTCGGGGCTACACCTTC; CDR3: CASSPTGLRGYTF
size: .; V: TRBV20-1; D: TRBD1; J: TRBJ2-6; DNA: TGCAGTGCTGGGGGACAGAGAAAAGGGGCCAACGTCCTGACTTTC; CDR3: CSAGGQRKGANVLTF
size: .; V: TRBV4-1; D: .; J: TRBJ1-2; DNA: TGCGCCAGCAGCCAACAGGCGGACAGTCCTTTCTTAAGCGGGCCCTATGGCTACACCTTC; CDR3: CASSQQADSPFLSGPYGYTF
size: few; V: TRBV24-1; D: TRBD2; J: TRBJ2-5; DNA: TGTGCCACCAGTCTAGCGGGGATCCAAGAGACCCAGTACTTC; CDR3: CATSLAGIQETQYF
size: few; V: TRBV11-2; D: .; J: TRBJ2-4; DNA: TGTGCCAGCAGCCCCCCTACGGGCTTCGCCATTCAGTACTTC; CDR3: CASSPPTGFAIQYF
size: .; V: TRBV7-2; D: .; J: TRBJ2-4; DNA: TGTGCCAGCAGCGACGGCGGGGCGAACATTCAGTACTTC; CDR3: CASSDGGANIQYF
size: few; V: TRBV12-3/TRBV12-4; D: .; J: TRBJ1-1; DNA: TGTGCCAGCAGTTTAATGGGGTTGGGAGCTTTCTTT; CDR3: CASSLMGLGAFF
size: few; V: TRBV9; D: .; J: TRBJ2-1; DNA: TGTGCCAGCAGCGTAGGGCTAGCTCCGTACAATGAGCAGTTCTTC; CDR3: CASSVGLAPYNEQFF
size: .; V: TRBV6-1; D: .; J: TRBJ1-2; DNA: TGTGCCAGCAGGTCGGACAGCCCTAACTATGGCTACACCTTC; CDR3: CASRSDSPNYGYTF
size: medium-sized; V: TRBV6-5; D: TRBD1; J: TRBJ1-2; DNA: TGTGCCAGCAGTTCCATTACAGGGGGGTATGGCTACACCTTC; CDR3: CASSSITGGYGYTF
size: .; V: TRBV20-1; D: TRBD2; J: TRBJ2-1; DNA: TGCAGTGCTACAGATTCTAGCGGGGGGGCGTACAATGAGCAGTTCTTC; CDR3: CSATDSSGGAYNEQFF
size: few; V: TRBV19; D: TRBD1; J: TRBJ2-3; DNA: TGTGCCAGTAAATCACAGGGGGATCCCCCAGCGCAGTATTTT; CDR3: CASKSQGDPPAQYF
size: .; V: TRBV9; D: TRBD1; J: TRBJ1-3; DNA: TGTGCCAGCAGCGGGGGACAGGGCGCTCTCGGAAACACCATATATTTT; CDR3: CASSGGQGALGNTIYF
size: .; V: TRBV7-9; D: .; J: TRBJ1-4; DNA: TGTGCCAGCAGTTCTACAAGCGGGGGTTCTAATGAAAAACTGTTTTTT; CDR3: CASSSTSGGSNEKLFF
size: .; V: TRBV5-1; D: .; J: TRBJ2-7; DNA: TGCGCCAGCAGCTTATCGGCAGAGAACTACGAGCAGTACTTC; CDR3: CASSLSAENYEQYF
size: .; V: TRBV12-5; D: .; J: TRBJ1-5; DNA: TGTGCTAGTGGTTTGGGGGTCAATCAGCCCCAGCATTTT; CDR3: CASGLGVNQPQHF
size: .; V: TRBV7-9; D: TRBD1; J: TRBJ2-1; DNA: TGTGCCAGCAGCCCCAGACAGGGGTACAATGAGCAGTTCTTC; CDR3: CASSPRQGYNEQFF
size: few; V: TRBV10-1; D: .; J: TRBJ1-4; DNA: TGCGCCAGCAGCCGACAAGCTAATGAAAAACTGTTTTTT; CDR3: CASSRQANEKLFF
size: .; V: TRBV19; D: .; J: TRBJ1-2; DNA: TGTGCCAGTACCCCCGGACAAAAATTAGCTAACTATGGCTACACCTTC; CDR3: CASTPGQKLANYGYTF
size: .; V: TRBV6-1; D: TRBD1; J: TRBJ1-2; DNA: TGTGCCAGCAGTACGACAGGGGTTGGCTATGGCTACACCTTC; CDR3: CASSTTGVGYGYTF
size: .; V: TRBV9; D: TRBD1; J: TRBJ1-2; DNA: TGTGCCAGCAGCCCCCGGGACAGCATGAGGGGCTACACCTTC; CDR3: CASSPRDSMRGYTF
size: medium-sized; V: TRBV2; D: TRBD1; J: TRBJ2-5; DNA: TGTGCCAGCAGTGAAGCGGACAGGGAAGAGACCCAGTACTTC; CDR3: CASSEADREETQYF
size: few; V: TRBV7-6; D: .; J: TRBJ1-5; DNA: TGTGCCAGCGGACAGTCTGATAGCAATCAGCCCCAGCATTTT; CDR3: CASGQSDSNQPQHF
size: .; V: TRBV5-5; D: .; J: TRBJ2-4; DNA: TGTGCCAGCAGCTTCTCCGAGGAGGGCCAAGGGAACGCCAAAAACATTCAGTACTTC; CDR3: CASSFSEEGQGNAKNIQYF
size: .; V: TRBV20-1; D: TRBD1; J: TRBJ2-7; DNA: TGCAGTGCTAGACCTAGGGGGCCTATGAGACAGACTGACTCCTACGAGCAGTACTTC; CDR3: CSARPRGPMRQTDSYEQYF
size: .; V: TRBV7-2; D: .; J: TRBJ2-5; DNA: TGTGCCAGCAGCTTAGGTCGGGGGAGCCAAGAGACCCAGTACTTC; CDR3: CASSLGRGSQETQYF
size: few; V: TRBV6-1; D: .; J: TRBJ1-2; DNA: TGTGCCAGCAGTACCGGGAGCTACTATGGCTACACCTTC; CDR3: CASSTGSYYGYTF
size: few; V: TRBV27; D: .; J: TRBJ1-1; DNA: TGTGCCAGCAGCCCACAGGGATCTAACACTGAAGCTTTCTTT; CDR3: CASSPQGSNTEAFF
size: .; V: TRBV20-1; D: TRBD2; J: TRBJ2-1; DNA: TGCAGTGCTAGAGATCCAGGACTAGCGGGGGGGTGGCAGTTCTTC; CDR3: CSARDPGLAGGWQFF
size: large; V: TRBV11-2; D: TRBD1; J: TRBJ1-2; DNA: TGTGCCAGCAGCCCCCGGATGAGACAGGGCTATGGCTACACCTTC; CDR3: CASSPRMRQGYGYTF
size: medium-sized; V: TRBV20-1; D: TRBD1; J: TRBJ1-2; DNA: TGCAGTGCTAGAACAGGGGGCAATGGCTACACCTTC; CDR3: CSARTGGNGYTF